These 21 T cell receptor beta chains came from one sample sequenced in a study of spatial heterogeneity in lung cancer. Time point given: sample taken at primary tumor resection. TCRdb reprocessed the 5' RACE reads via MiXCR and lists one record per CDR3 protein. This table has 9,000 to 10,000 distinct CDR3 sequences, around an eighth appearing once. The antigens for these receptors are not known. Study-level findings and limits: Within tumors, counts of expanded alpha and beta TCRs tracked tumor mutation counts.

Material: lung tumor tissue, obtained at surgery. These receptors all stem from a male donor with early-stage non-small cell lung cancer.

Relative to its sample, this clonotype is large. Within a library made for alpha chains, this beta chain is off target, and its count is uninformative. The chain couples TRBV6-5 to TRBJ1-1; D possibly corresponds to TRBD1 (6 bases). CDR1 MNHEY and CDR2 SVGAGI come from the germline V gene. Trimming shortened V by 0 bases and J by 5 bases, and 10 bases separated the two germline ends. The CDR3 contains 14 residues. The CDR3 reads CASSYSRRGTEAFF. In DNA form, the CDR3 reads TGTGCCAGCAGTTACTCGAGAAGGGGGACTGAAGCTTTCTTT.

This clonotype was seen many times. The library was designed around alpha chains, so this beta chain is a stray read whose abundance carries little weight. J is TRBJ1-2 and V is TRBV7-2; D call uncertain. The V gene's germline CDR1 is SGHTA and CDR2 FQGNSA. This CDR3 has 15 residues. Between the trimmed V and J ends, which lost 3 bases and 0 bases, there was a span of 11 bases. CDR3 sequence reads: CASSLGSRSNYGYTF. Here the CDR3 DNA reads TGTGCCAGCAGCTTGGGTTCGAGATCTAACTATGGCTACACCTTC.

Sample share makes this clonotype medium-sized. Because this beta chain is a stray read in a library intended to capture alpha chains, its abundance should not be given much weight. The CDR3 sequence: CASSSGSRPYGYTF. The CDR3, as DNA: TGTGCCAGCAGCTCCGGTAGTCGTCCCTATGGCTACACCTTC. The V and J genes are TRBV5-5 and TRBJ1-2; unclear D gene. Germline V lookup: CDR1 SGHKS, CDR2 YYEKEE (reference sequence). V lost 3 bases and J lost 4, with 13 bases in between. The length of the CDR3 is 14 residues.

This clonotype was observed at least ten times. As an off-target read in a library built for alpha chains, this beta chain has a frequency of little significance. V usage is TRBV3-1 and J usage is TRBJ2-7, with D maybe TRBD2 (5 bases). The ends were cut back, 1 base at V and 4 bases at J, with 14 bases in the middle. Looked up from germline, CDR1 is LGHDT and CDR2 is YNNKEL (reference sequence). CDR3 length equals 15 residues. CDR3 sequence: CASSQAIGLWYEQYF. The CDR3 DNA reads as TGTGCCAGCAGCCAAGCCATTGGACTCTGGTACGAGCAGTACTTC.

This clonotype was recorded at least ten times. This beta chain is off target for a library built for alpha chains, so its abundance means little. V usage is TRBV5-1 and J usage is TRBJ1-1, with 7 bases identical to TRBD1. The J segment lost 10 bases and the V segment lost 2 bases, leaving 8 bases of the junction unmatched. This CDR3 is 13 amino acids long. Per the germline V gene, CDR1 is SGHRS and CDR2 is YFSETQ. The CDR3 spells CASSFDSTGRAFF. The CDR3 DNA sequence: TGCGCCAGCAGCTTTGACTCGACAGGGCGAGCTTTCTTT.

This clonotype was found many times. Little can be read into the size of this beta chain, an off-target read in a library designed for alpha chains. This chain links TRBV12-3 or TRBV12-4 with TRBJ1-1; the match to TRBD1 covers 9 bases. V dropped 7 bases and J dropped 1; count of bases not matched to a gene: 4. The CDR3 covers 14 residues. The CDR3 protein is CASTIQGANTEAFF. CDR3 in DNA: TGTGCCAGCACCATACAGGGGGCGAACACTGAAGCTTTCTTT.

Within the sample, this clonotype is medium-sized. This beta chain represents an off-target read in a library built for alpha chains; its size is of limited meaning. V usage is TRBV27 and J usage is TRBJ2-1, with 7 bases identical to TRBD2. V gave up 0 bases and J gave up 8 bases; unmatched junction bases: 13. This CDR3 comprises 17 residues. In germline, CDR1 is MNHEY, CDR2 SMNVEV (reference sequence). CDR3 coding DNA: TGTGCCAGCAGTTTATCGTGGGGCGGGAGTCTCATCGATGAGCAGTTCTTC. It is translated as CASSLSWGGSLIDEQFF.

This clonotype was seen many times. This beta chain turned up in a library designed for alpha chains; as an off-target read, its abundance says little. This chain uses TRBV4-1 with TRBJ2-2; D could derive from TRBD1 or TRBD2 (5 bases each). Germline V gene sequence: CDR1 MGHRA, CDR2 YSYEKL. The CDR3 runs 16 residues. V was shortened by 0 bases and J by 5 bases, with 13 bases between the two germline ends. The CDR3 bases are TGCGCCAGCAGCCAAGATTTCGTCGAGGGGACCGGGGAGCTGTTTTTT. It encodes CASSQDFVEGTGELFF.

This clonotype was seen ten or more times. This beta chain came through as a stray read in a library set up for alpha chains, and its size says little. The chain employs TRBV10-3 and TRBJ2-1; 7 nucleotides agree with TRBD2. The germline V gene has CDR1 ENHRY and CDR2 SYGVKD. V trimming: 6 bases; J trimming: 7 bases; junction bases outside the gene matches: 18. This CDR3 comprises 17 residues. This CDR3 is CAISGLVGSAAGNEQFF. The CDR3 bases are TGTGCCATCAGCGGACTAGTGGGGAGTGCGGCGGGGAATGAGCAGTTCTTC.

This clonotype was recorded at least ten times. With the library built for alpha chains, this beta chain is off target and its frequency is not meaningful. The V and J genes are TRBV28 and TRBJ2-7; 7 nucleotides match TRBD1. The CDR3 loop spans 15 amino acids. Germline loops: CDR1 MDHEN, CDR2 SYDVKM. Trimming removed 6 bases from V and 5 bases from J; junction bases left unmatched: 13. This CDR3 reads CASRLPSGGSHEQYF. The CDR3 nucleotides are TGTGCCAGCAGGTTACCGTCAGGGGGTTCTCACGAGCAGTACTTC.

This clonotype qualifies as medium-sized. In a library made to pick up alpha chains, this beta chain is a stray read with a size that means little. V and J are TRBV27 and TRBJ1-5, with 8 bases aligning to TRBD1. Germline CDR1 and CDR2: MNHEY and SMNVEV (reference sequence). The V and J ends lost 6 bases and 5 bases, in that order; junction bases with no gene match: 3. The CDR3 has 13 amino acids. The CDR3 loop is CASSPDRDQPQHF. The DNA for the CDR3 is TGTGCCAGCAGCCCGGACAGGGATCAGCCCCAGCATTTT.

This clonotype was recorded at least ten times. At one end the junction does not follow the germline gene, possibly because of a read error. For a library built for alpha chains, this beta chain is a stray read; little rests on its size. This chain uses TRBV6-1 with TRBJ2-7, with 7 bases that match TRBD2. Looked up from germline, CDR1 is MNHNS and CDR2 is SASEGT. The CDR3 consists of 15 residues. DNA of the CDR3: TGTGCCAGCAGGTGGTTCGGCGGGAGCTCCGACGAGCAGTACTTC. This sequence encodes CASRWFGGSSDEQYF.

In regard to this clonotype: Since the library was made to target alpha chains, this beta chain is a stray read and its abundance is not meaningful. V gene TRBV7-8 combines with J gene TRBJ1-1; D gene uncertain. V lost 5 bases to trimming and J lost 0 bases, with 10 bases between them. Germline-derived CDR1 and CDR2 are SGHVS and FQNEAQ. The CDR3 has 14 residues. The CDR3 spells CASSRRRMNTEAFF. The CDR3 DNA is TGTGCCAGCAGCAGACGACGGATGAACACTGAAGCTTTCTTT.

This clonotype has a count of ten or more. Since the library was made to target alpha chains, this beta chain is a stray read and its abundance is not meaningful. J is TRBJ2-5 and V is TRBV18, with 7 bases aligning to TRBD1. J was trimmed by 0 bases and V by 5 bases; bases with no gene match: 9. In germline, CDR1 is KGHSH, CDR2 LQKENI. The CDR3 is 16 amino acids. The CDR3 DNA sequence: TGTGCCAGCTCATTAGGACAGGTGGGCAACCAAGAGACCCAGTACTTC. This codes for CASSLGQVGNQETQYF. The complete variable domain, with remaining parts taken from reference TRBV18 and TRBJ2-5, reads NAGVMQNPRHLVRRRGQEARLRCSPMKGHSHVYWYRQLPEEGLKFMVYLQKENIIDESGMPKERFSAEFPKEGPSILRIQQVVRGDSAAYFCASSLGQVGNQETQYFGPGTRLLVL.

The sample holds many counts of this clonotype. This beta chain came through as a stray read in a library set up for alpha chains, and its size says little. The rearrangement links TRBV29-1 to TRBJ1-1; no definite D call. Trimming shortened V by 0 bases and J by 3 bases, and 5 bases separated the two germline ends. This CDR3 has 12 amino acids. Germline loops: CDR1 SQVTM, CDR2 ANQGSEA. CDR3 in amino acids: CSVEDLDTEAFF. CDR3 DNA sequence: TGCAGCGTTGAAGATCTGGACACTGAAGCTTTCTTT. Full variable domain (remainder filled in from reference TRBV29-1 and TRBJ1-1): SAVISQKPSRDICQRGTSLTIQCQVDSQVTMMFWYRQQPGQSLTLIATANQGSEATYESGFVIDKFPISRPNLTFSTLTVSNMSPEDSSIYLCSVEDLDTEAFFGQGTRLTVV.

In its sample, this clonotype is medium-sized. This beta chain lies outside the target of a library built for alpha chains; its clone size means little. The V gene is TRBV4-2, the J gene TRBJ2-1; a weak D match, TRBD2 (5 bases). This CDR3 region has 15 residues. V lost 0 bases and J 0 bases, leaving 6 bases between the germline ends. Germline CDR1 LGHNA, CDR2 YNFKEQ. This chain's CDR3 is CASSQDRDSYNEQFF. The CDR3 nucleotides read TGTGCCAGCAGCCAAGACCGGGACTCCTACAATGAGCAGTTCTTC.

In this sample, this clonotype turned up many times. This beta chain is a stray read from a library made for alpha chains; its abundance is not meaningful. The chain recombines TRBV11-2 with TRBJ2-1, with D possibly matching TRBD2 (6 bases). The CDR3 contains 15 residues. CDR1 and CDR2 from the germline V gene are SGHAT and FQNNGV. V was pared by 5 bases and J by 7 bases, with 18 bases between. The CDR3 protein is CASSPAGGDENEQFF. The CDR3 DNA reads TGTGCCAGCAGCCCCGCGGGCGGGGATGAGAATGAGCAGTTCTTC.

This clonotype occurred many times. This beta chain came through as a stray read in a library set up for alpha chains, and its size says little. The chain is built from TRBV6-1 and TRBJ1-5, with unresolved D. CDR1 is MNHNS, CDR2 SASEGT, per germline. The CDR3 loop spans 13 amino acids. V gave up 3 bases and J gave up 7 bases, with 10 bases separating them. The CDR3 nucleotides are TGTGCCAGCAGTGACACGGCGGGGCAGCCCCAGCATTTT. It translates to CASSDTAGQPQHF.

This clonotype was counted many times. Found in a library prepared for alpha chains, this beta chain is an off-target read, and its abundance has little meaning. V and J are TRBV9 and TRBJ2-5; D unresolved. Germline assignment: CDR1 SGDLS and CDR2 YYNGEE. This CDR3 comprises 13 residues. Trimming cost V 4 bases and J 4 bases, with 11 bases left between them. CDR3: CASSQNTGETQYF. Written as DNA, the CDR3 is TGTGCCAGCAGCCAAAATACGGGAGAGACCCAGTACTTC.

This clonotype was detected ten times or more. This beta chain is an unintended read in a library built for alpha chains; its size means little. This rearrangement joins TRBV6-1 to TRBJ2-4; tentative D call: TRBD2 (5 bases). V lost 8 bases and J lost 9, with 11 bases in between. The CDR3 runs 11 residues. Germline loops: CDR1 MNHNS, CDR2 SASEGT. The CDR3 protein is CASWVRGIQYF. The DNA of the CDR3 is TGTGCCAGCTGGGTACGGGGCATTCAGTACTTC.

By sample share, this clonotype is medium-sized. The library was built for alpha chains, so this beta chain is an off-target read and its size means little. The gene calls are TRBV29-1 and TRBJ2-1, with D perhaps assigned TRBD1 or TRBD2 (5 bases each). V was trimmed by 7 bases and J by 0 bases, leaving 16 bases between them. CDR1 and CDR2 from the germline V gene are SQVTM and ANQGSEA. The CDR3 loop spans 15 amino acids. CDR3 sequence: CSGDGAGSSYNEQFF. CDR3 bases: TGCAGCGGGGACGGAGCTGGGAGCTCCTACAATGAGCAGTTCTTC.